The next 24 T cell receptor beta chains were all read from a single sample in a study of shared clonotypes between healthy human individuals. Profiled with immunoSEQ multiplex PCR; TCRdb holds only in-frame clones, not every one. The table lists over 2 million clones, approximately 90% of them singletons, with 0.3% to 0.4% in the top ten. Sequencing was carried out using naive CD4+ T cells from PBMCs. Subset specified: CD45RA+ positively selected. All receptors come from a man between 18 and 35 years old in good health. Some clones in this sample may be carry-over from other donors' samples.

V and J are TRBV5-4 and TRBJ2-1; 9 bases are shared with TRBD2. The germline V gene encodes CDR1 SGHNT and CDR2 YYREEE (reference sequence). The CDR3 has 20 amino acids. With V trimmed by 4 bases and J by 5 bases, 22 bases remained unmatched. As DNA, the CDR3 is TGTGCCAGCAGCCCGAAGGTAGTCAGGACTAGCGATCTGGCGCACAATGAGCAGTTCTTC. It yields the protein CASSPKVVRTSDLAHNEQFF.

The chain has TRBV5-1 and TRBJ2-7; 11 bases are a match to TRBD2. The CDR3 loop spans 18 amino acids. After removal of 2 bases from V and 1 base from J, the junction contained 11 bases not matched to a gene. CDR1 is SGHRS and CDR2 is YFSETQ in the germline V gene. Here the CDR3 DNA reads TGCGCCAGCAGCTTCAAAGTTTCCGGGACTAGCGGATCCTACGAGCAGTACTTC. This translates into CASSFKVSGTSGSYEQYF.

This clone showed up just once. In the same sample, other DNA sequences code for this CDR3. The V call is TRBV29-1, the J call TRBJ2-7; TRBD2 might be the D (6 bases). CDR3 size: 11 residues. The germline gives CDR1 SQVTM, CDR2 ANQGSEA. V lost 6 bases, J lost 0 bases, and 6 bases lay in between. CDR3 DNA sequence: TGCAGCGTGCGGGGCTCCTACGAGCAGTACTTC. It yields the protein CSVRGSYEQYF.

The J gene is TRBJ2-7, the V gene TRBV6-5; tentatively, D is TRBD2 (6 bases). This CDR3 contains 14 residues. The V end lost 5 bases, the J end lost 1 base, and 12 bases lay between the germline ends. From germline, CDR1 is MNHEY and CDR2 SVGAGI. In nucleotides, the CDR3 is TGTGCCAGCAGTCGCCCCGGGGGTTCCTACGAGCAGTACTTC. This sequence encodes CASSRPGGSYEQYF.

The CDR3 nucleotides read TGCGCCAGCAGCTTGTCTGCGGGAGAGGATGAGCAGTTCTTC. Protein product: CASSLSAGEDEQFF. This chain connects TRBV5-1 to TRBJ2-1; the match to TRBD2 covers 7 bases. The CDR3 sequence is 14 residues long. The germline V gene encodes CDR1 SGHRS and CDR2 YFSETQ. Losses at the gene ends were 1 base for V and 8 bases for J; bases not matched to a gene: 6.

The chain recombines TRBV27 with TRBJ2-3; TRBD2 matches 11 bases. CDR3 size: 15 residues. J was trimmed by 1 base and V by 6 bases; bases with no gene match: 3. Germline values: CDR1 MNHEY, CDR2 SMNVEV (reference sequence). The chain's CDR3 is CASRKLAGGTDTQYF. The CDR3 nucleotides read TGTGCCAGCAGAAAACTAGCGGGAGGCACAGATACGCAGTATTTT.

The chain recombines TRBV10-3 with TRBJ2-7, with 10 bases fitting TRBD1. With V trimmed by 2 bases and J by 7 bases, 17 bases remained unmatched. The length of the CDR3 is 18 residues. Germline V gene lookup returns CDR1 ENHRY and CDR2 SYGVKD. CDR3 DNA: TGTGCCATCAGTGAGAGGTTTGGTTTGGGACAGGGGCAGGGGGAGCAGTACTTC. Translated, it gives CAISERFGLGQGQGEQYF.

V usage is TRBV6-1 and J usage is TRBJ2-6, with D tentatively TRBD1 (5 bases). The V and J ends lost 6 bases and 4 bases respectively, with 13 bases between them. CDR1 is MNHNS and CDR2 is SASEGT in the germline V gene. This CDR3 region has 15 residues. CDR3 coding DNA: TGTGCCAGCAGGGCCCCAGGGTCCGGGGCCAACGTCCTGACTTTC. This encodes CASRAPGSGANVLTF.

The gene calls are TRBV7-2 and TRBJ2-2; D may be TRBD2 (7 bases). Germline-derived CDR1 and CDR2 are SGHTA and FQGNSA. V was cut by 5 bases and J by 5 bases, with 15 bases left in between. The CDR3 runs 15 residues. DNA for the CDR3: TGTGCCAGCAGCCCCACGGGGAGGGGGACCGGGGAGCTGTTTTTT. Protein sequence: CASSPTGRGTGELFF.

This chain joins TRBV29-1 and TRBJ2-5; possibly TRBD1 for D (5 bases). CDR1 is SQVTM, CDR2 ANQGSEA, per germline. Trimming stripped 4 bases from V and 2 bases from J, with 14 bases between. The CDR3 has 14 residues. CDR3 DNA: TGCAGCGTTGGTCTAAGACAGCGACAAGAGACCCAGTACTTC. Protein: CSVGLRQRQETQYF.

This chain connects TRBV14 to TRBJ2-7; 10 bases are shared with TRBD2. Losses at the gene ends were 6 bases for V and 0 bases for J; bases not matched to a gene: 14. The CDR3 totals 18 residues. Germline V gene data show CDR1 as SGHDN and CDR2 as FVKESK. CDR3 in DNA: TGTGCCAGCAGTGTCACCCCGGGACTAGCGCTGAGCTCCTACGAGCAGTACTTC. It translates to CASSVTPGLALSSYEQYF.

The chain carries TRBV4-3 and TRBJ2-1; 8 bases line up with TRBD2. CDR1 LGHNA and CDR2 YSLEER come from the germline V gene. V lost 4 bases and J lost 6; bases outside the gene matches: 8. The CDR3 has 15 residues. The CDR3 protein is CASSPSGTRVNEQFF. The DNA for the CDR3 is TGCGCCAGCAGCCCTTCCGGGACTAGGGTCAATGAGCAGTTCTTC.

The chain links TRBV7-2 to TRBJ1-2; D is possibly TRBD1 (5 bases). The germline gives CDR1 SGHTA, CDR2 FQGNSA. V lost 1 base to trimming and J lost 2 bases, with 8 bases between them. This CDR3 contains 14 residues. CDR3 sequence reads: CASSLEAGNYGYTF. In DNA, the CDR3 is TGTGCCAGCAGCTTAGAGGCAGGGAACTATGGCTACACCTTC.

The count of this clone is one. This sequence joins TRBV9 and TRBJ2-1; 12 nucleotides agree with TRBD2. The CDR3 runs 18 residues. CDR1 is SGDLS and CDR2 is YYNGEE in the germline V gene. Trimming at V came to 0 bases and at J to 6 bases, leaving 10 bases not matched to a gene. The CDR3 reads CASSVEIGLAGGINEQFF. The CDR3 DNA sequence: TGTGCCAGCAGCGTAGAAATCGGGCTAGCGGGAGGGATCAATGAGCAGTTCTTC.

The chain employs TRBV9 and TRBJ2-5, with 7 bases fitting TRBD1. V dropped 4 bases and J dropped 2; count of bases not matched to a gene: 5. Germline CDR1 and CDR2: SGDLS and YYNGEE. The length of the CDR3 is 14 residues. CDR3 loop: CASSPGDSQETQYF. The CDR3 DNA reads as TGTGCCAGCAGCCCTGGGGACAGTCAAGAGACCCAGTACTTC.

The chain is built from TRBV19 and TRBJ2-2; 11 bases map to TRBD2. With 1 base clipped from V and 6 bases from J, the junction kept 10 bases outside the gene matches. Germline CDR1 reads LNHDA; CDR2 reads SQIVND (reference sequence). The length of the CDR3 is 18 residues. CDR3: CASSIGGLAGGLAGELFF. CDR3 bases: TGTGCCAGTAGTATAGGAGGCCTAGCGGGAGGACTTGCCGGGGAGCTGTTTTTT.

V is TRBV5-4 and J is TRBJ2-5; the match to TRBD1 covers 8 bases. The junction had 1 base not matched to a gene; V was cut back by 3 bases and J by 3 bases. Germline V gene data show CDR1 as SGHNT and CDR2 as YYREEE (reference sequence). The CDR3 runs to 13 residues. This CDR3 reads CASSSTGEETQYF. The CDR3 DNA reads TGTGCCAGCAGCTCGACAGGGGAAGAGACCCAGTACTTC.

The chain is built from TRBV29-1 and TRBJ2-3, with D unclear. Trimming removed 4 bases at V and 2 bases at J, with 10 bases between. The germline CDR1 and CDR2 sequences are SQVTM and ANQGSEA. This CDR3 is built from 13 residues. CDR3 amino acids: CSVASIHTDTQYF. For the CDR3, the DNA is TGCAGCGTTGCGTCGATCCACACAGATACGCAGTATTTT.

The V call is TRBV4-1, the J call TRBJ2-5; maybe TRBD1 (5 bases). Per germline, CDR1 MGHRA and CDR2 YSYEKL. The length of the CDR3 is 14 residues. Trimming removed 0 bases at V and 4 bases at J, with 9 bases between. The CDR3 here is CASSQDRDGETQYF. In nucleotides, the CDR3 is TGCGCCAGCAGCCAAGACAGGGATGGAGAGACCCAGTACTTC.

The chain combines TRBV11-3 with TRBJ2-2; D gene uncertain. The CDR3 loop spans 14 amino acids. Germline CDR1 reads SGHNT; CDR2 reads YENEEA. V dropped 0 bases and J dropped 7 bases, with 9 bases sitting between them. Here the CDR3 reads CASSLDRTFGELFF. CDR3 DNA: TGTGCCAGCAGCTTAGATCGAACTTTCGGGGAGCTGTTTTTT.

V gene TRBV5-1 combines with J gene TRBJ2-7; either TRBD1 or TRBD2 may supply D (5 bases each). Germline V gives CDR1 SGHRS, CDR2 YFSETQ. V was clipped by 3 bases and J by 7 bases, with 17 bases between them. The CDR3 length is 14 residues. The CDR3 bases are TGCGCCAGCAGCTCCGGGGCCCCCTTAGGGGAGCAGTACTTC. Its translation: CASSSGAPLGEQYF.

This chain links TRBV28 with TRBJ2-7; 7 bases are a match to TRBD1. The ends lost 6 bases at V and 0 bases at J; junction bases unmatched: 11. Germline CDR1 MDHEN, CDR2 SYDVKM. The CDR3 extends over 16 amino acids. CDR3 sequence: CASSGQAPSYSYEQYF. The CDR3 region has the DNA TGTGCCAGCAGCGGACAGGCGCCTTCTTACTCCTACGAGCAGTACTTC.

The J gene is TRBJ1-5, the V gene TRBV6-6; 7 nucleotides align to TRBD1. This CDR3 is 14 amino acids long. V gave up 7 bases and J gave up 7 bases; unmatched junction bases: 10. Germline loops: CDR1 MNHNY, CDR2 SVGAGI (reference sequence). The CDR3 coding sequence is TGTGCCAGCACCCCCGGAAGGGGGCGGCAGCCCCAGCATTTT. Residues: CASTPGRGRQPQHF.

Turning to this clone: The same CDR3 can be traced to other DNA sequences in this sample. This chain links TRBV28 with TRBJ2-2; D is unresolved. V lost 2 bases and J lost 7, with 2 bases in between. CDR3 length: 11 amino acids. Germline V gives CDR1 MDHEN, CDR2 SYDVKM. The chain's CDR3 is CASSLLGELFF. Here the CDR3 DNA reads TGTGCCAGCAGTTTACTCGGGGAGCTGTTTTTT.